This T cell receptor (beta chain) derives from a study of cytomegalovirus exposure and HLA in healthy donors. General observations from the study: Many donors shared some public TCRs, even though most TCR sequences were rare. It emerged from a later analysis that several of the most significant clusters appeared to be linked to common viral pathogens. Altogether, about 160 TCR beta chains were recorded as cytomegalovirus-associated.

Nominally healthy donors were sampled, though unrecorded immune exposures were likely. For this clone: No antigen is known for it.

Primers for the PCR totalled 60 Vbeta and 13 Jbeta. Profiling relied on immunoSEQ multiplex PCR, and the TCRdb table lists in-frame clones only, not all of them. This sample yields fewer than 250,000 clones, of which 65% to 80% are seen a single time; about a sixth belongs to the top ten. This CDR3 is 16 amino acids long. V shed 2 bases and J 13 bases; nucleotides not matched to a gene: 16. Germline lookup yields CDR1 MNHEY and CDR2 SVGAGI. The sequence came from a man aged 40-55 years in good health and CMV-seronegative. Sequencing used PBMCs. The genes are TRBV6-5 and TRBJ2-3, with 9 bases that match TRBD2. The CDR3 region is CASSYVGTSRSSVKYF. The CDR3, as DNA: TGTGCCAGCAGTTACGTCGGGACTAGCCGCTCCTCGGTCAAGTATTTT.